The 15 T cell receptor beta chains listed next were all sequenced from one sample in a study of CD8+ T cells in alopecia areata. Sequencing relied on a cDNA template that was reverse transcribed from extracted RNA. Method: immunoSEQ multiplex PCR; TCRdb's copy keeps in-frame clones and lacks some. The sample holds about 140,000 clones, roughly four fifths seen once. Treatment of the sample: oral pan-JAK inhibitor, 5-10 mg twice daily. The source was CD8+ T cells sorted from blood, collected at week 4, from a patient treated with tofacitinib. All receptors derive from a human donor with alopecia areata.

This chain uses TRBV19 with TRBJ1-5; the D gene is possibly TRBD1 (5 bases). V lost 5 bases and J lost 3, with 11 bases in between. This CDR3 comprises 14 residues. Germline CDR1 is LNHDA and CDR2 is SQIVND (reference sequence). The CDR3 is CASSSPGFNQPQHF. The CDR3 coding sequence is TGTGCCAGTAGTTCACCAGGGTTCAATCAGCCCCAGCATTTT.

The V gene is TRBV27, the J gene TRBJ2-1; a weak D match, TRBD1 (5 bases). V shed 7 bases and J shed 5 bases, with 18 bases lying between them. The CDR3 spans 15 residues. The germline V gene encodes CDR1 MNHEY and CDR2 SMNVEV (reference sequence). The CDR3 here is CASTSSGRGNNEQFF. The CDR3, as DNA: TGTGCCAGCACATCTTCAGGGCGAGGCAACAATGAGCAGTTCTTC.

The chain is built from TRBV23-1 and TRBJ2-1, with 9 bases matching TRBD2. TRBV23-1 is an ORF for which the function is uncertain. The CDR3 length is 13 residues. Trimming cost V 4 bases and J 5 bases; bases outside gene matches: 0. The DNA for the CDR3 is TGCGCCAGCAGTCCTAGCGGGGACAATGAGCAGTTCTTC. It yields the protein CASSPSGDNEQFF.

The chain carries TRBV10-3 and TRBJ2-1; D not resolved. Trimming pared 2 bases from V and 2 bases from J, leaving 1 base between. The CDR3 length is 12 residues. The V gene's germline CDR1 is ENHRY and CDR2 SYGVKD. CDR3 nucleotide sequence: TGTGCCATCAGTGAGGCCTACAATGAGCAGTTCTTC. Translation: CAISEAYNEQFF.

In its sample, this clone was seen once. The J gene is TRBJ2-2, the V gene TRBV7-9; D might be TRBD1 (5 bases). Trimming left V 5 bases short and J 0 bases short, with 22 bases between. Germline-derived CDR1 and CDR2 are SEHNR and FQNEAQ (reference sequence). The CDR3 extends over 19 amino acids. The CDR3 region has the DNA TGTGCCAGCAGCCCCCCGGTCCCCAGGGCGCGGTCGAACACCGGGGAGCTGTTTTTT. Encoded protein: CASSPPVPRARSNTGELFF. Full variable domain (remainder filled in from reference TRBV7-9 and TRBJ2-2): DTGVSQNPRHKITKRGQNVTFRCDPISEHNRLYWYRQTLGQGPEFLTYFQNEAQLEKSRLLSDRFSAERPKGSFSTLEIQRTEQGDSAMYLCASSPPVPRARSNTGELFFGEGSRLTVL.

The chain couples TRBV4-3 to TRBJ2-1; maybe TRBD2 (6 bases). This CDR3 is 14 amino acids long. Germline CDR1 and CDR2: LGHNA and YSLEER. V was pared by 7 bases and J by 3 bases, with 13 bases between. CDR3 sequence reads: CASTTPGLYNEQFF. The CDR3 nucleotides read TGCGCCAGCACCACCCCGGGACTCTACAATGAGCAGTTCTTC.

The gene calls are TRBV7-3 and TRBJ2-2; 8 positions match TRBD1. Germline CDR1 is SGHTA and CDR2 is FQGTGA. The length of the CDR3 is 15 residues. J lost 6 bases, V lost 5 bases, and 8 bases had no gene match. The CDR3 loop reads CASSDFDRGAGELFF. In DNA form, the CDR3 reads TGTGCCAGCAGCGACTTCGACAGGGGTGCCGGGGAGCTGTTTTTT.

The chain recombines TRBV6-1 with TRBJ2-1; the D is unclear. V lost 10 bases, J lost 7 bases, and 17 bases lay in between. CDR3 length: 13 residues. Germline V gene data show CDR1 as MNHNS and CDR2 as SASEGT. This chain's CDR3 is CAITEGPFNEQFF. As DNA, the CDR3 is TGTGCCATCACAGAAGGACCTTTTAATGAGCAGTTCTTC.

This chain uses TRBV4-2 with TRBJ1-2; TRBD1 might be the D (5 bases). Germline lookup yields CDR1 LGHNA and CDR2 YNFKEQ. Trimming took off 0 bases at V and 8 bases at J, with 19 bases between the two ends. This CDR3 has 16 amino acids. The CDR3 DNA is TGTGCCAGCAGCCAAGAGGATGGGGCAGGCGCGGGCGGCTACACCTTC. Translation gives CASSQEDGAGAGGYTF.

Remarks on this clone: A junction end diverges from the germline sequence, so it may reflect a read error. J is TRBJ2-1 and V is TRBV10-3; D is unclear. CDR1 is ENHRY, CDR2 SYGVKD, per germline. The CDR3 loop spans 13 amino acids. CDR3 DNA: TGTGCCAGCAGTCCTTTATACTACAATGAGCAGTTCTTC. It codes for CASSPLYYNEQFF.

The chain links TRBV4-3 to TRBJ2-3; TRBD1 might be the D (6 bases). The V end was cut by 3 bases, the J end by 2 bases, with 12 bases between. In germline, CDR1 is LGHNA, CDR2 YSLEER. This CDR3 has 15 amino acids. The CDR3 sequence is CASSQAGASTDTQYF. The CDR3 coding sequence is TGCGCCAGCAGCCAGGCAGGGGCCTCCACAGATACGCAGTATTTT.

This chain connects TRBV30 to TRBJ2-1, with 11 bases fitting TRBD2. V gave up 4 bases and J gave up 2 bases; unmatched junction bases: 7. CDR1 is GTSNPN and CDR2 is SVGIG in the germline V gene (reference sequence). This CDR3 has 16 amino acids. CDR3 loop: CAWTEKLAGAYNEQFF. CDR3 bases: TGTGCCTGGACCGAGAAACTAGCGGGGGCCTACAATGAGCAGTTCTTC.

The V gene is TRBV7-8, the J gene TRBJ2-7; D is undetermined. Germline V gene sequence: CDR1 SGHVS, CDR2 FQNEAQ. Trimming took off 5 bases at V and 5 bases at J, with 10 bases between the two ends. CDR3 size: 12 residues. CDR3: CASSLIGHEQYF. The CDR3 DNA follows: TGTGCCAGCAGCCTTATCGGCCACGAGCAGTACTTC.

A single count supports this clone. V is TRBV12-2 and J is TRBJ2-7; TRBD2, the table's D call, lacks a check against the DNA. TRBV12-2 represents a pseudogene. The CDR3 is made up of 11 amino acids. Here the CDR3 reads CARRIPYEQYF. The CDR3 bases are TGTGCAAGGCGAATTCCCTACGAGCAGTACTTC.

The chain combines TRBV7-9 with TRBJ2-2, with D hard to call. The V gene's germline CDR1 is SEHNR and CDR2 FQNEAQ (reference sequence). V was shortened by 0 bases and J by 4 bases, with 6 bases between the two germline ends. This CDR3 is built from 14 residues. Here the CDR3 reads CASSLAKGTGELFF. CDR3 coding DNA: TGTGCCAGCAGCTTAGCAAAGGGCACCGGGGAGCTGTTTTTT. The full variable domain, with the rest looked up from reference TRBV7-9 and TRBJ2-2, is DTGVSQNPRHKITKRGQNVTFRCDPISEHNRLYWYRQTLGQGPEFLTYFQNEAQLEKSRLLSDRFSAERPKGSFSTLEIQRTEQGDSAMYLCASSLAKGTGELFFGEGSRLTVL.